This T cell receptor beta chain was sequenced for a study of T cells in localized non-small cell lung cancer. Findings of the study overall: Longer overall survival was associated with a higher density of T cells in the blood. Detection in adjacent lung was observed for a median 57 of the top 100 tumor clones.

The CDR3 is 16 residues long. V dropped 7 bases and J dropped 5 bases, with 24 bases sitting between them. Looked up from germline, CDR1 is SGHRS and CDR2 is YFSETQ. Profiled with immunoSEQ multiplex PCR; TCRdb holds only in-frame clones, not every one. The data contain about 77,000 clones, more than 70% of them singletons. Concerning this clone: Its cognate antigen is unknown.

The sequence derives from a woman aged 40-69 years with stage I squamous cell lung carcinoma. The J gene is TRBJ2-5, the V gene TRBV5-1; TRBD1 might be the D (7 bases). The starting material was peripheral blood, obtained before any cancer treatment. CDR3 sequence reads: CASGSRGASGPETQYF. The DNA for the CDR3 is TGCGCCAGCGGCTCCAGGGGGGCCTCGGGCCCGGAGACCCAGTACTTC.